Shown below are 18 T cell receptor beta chains from a single sample sequenced in a study of cytomegalovirus exposure and HLA in healthy donors. Use of 60 Vbeta and 13 Jbeta primers characterized the PCR. Clones were read by immunoSEQ multiplex PCR, and TCRdb kept only the in-frame ones, dropping some. The repertoire holds some 240,000 clones, around 80% seen once, with approximately 3.9% in the top ten. Input material: PBMCs. Every receptor here comes from a male donor in good health and CMV-seronegative.

This clone was detected only a few times. This chain links TRBV19 with TRBJ2-1; TRBD2 agrees at 7 bases. The CDR3 has 14 amino acids. CDR1 is LNHDA and CDR2 is SQIVND in the germline V gene (reference sequence). Unmatched junction bases numbered 3, after V lost 7 bases and J lost 0 bases. This chain's CDR3 is CASTPSGSYNEQFF. In nucleotides, the CDR3 is TGTGCCAGTACCCCTAGCGGCTCCTACAATGAGCAGTTCTTC.

The count of this clone is one. V and J are TRBV5-1 and TRBJ2-3; TRBD2 matches 14 bases. Germline V gene data show CDR1 as SGHRS and CDR2 as YFSETQ. J was trimmed by 0 bases and V by 3 bases; bases with no gene match: 9. This CDR3 comprises 19 residues. The DNA for the CDR3 is TGCGCCAGCAGCTCCGGACTAGCGGGAGGCCCGGAGAGCACAGATACGCAGTATTTT. It encodes CASSSGLAGGPESTDTQYF.

The chain uses TRBV19 and TRBJ2-3; D remains ambiguous. With 0 bases removed from V and 2 bases from J, the gap between germline ends came to 9 bases. The CDR3 has 15 residues. Germline CDR1 is LNHDA and CDR2 is SQIVND (reference sequence). This CDR3 reads CASSIDQASTDTQYF. The CDR3 DNA reads TGTGCCAGTAGTATAGATCAGGCCTCCACAGATACGCAGTATTTT.

The CDR3 loop reads CASSRTGFSGNTIYF. For the CDR3, the DNA is TGTGCCAGCAGCCGTACGGGGTTTTCTGGAAACACCATATATTTT. The chain combines TRBV6-6 with TRBJ1-3; D unresolved. From germline, CDR1 is MNHNY and CDR2 SVGAGI (reference sequence). CDR3 size: 15 residues. V lost 6 bases, J lost 1 base, and 13 bases lay in between.

On this clone: A read error may account for a junction end that differs from germline. The chain carries TRBV28 and TRBJ2-7; 9 nucleotides line up with TRBD1. This CDR3 has 14 residues. Germline V lookup: CDR1 MDHEN, CDR2 SYDVKM. The CDR3 spells CASSFGGTGTSQGF. DNA for the CDR3: TGTGCCAGCAGTTTCGGGGGGACAGGGACGTCCCAGGGCTTC.

This sequence joins TRBV5-1 and TRBJ2-5, with D unclear. The CDR3 runs 11 residues. The germline V and J ends were trimmed by 4 bases and 5 bases, with 6 bases remaining between them. Germline V gene sequence: CDR1 SGHRS, CDR2 YFSETQ. CDR3 sequence (DNA): TGCGCCAGCAGCCGCCAGGAGACCCAGTACTTC. It specifies CASSRQETQYF.

This sequence joins TRBV4-2 and TRBJ2-3; D might be TRBD1 (5 bases). The ends were cut back, 1 base at V and 6 bases at J, with 11 bases in the middle. This CDR3 region has 14 residues. CDR1 and CDR2 from the germline V gene are LGHNA and YNFKEQ. The CDR3, as DNA: TGTGCCAGCAGCCAAGGCCAGGGTGACGATACGCAGTATTTT. Amino acid sequence: CASSQGQGDDTQYF.

This chain links TRBV10-2 with TRBJ2-2, with D possibly TRBD2 on 6 matching bases. The ends were cut back, 3 bases at V and 2 bases at J, with 25 bases in the middle. Germline V lookup: CDR1 WSHSY, CDR2 SAAADI. This CDR3 region has 20 residues. DNA for the CDR3: TGCGCCAGCAGTGACACAACGGGAGACAGATTCTTGAGAAACACCGGGGAGCTGTTTTTT. It specifies CASSDTTGDRFLRNTGELFF.

V and J are TRBV19 and TRBJ2-7; TRBD2 might be the D (5 bases). CDR1 and CDR2 from the germline V gene are LNHDA and SQIVND (reference sequence). This CDR3 comprises 14 residues. The V end was cut by 5 bases, the J end by 3 bases, with 14 bases between. CDR3 coding DNA: TGTGCCAGTAGTCTTAGCGCCTTTTTCTACGAGCAGTACTTC. Protein product: CASSLSAFFYEQYF.

The chain recombines TRBV18 with TRBJ1-2; a possible D gene is TRBD1 (5 bases). CDR3 length: 13 amino acids. Trimming removed 1 base from V and 4 bases from J, with 7 bases in between. The germline gives CDR1 KGHSH, CDR2 LQKENI. DNA of the CDR3: TGTGCCAGCTCACCACGACAGACCTATGGCTACACCTTC. It translates to CASSPRQTYGYTF.

The V gene is TRBV19, the J gene TRBJ2-2, with D unclear. Trimming took off 9 bases at V and 2 bases at J, with 10 bases between the two ends. CDR1 is LNHDA and CDR2 is SQIVND in the germline V gene (reference sequence). The CDR3 contains 13 residues. The CDR3, as DNA: TGTGCCAGCCTGAGAGGAAACACCGGGGAGCTGTTTTTT. Protein product: CASLRGNTGELFF.

The chain recombines TRBV9 with TRBJ2-1, with D perhaps matching TRBD2 (5 bases). This CDR3 spans 13 amino acids. CDR1 SGDLS and CDR2 YYNGEE come from the germline V gene. V was cut by 4 bases and J by 6 bases, with 11 bases left in between. CDR3 DNA: TGTGCCAGCAGCCCGAGGGTGGGCAATGAGCAGTTCTTC. Translation: CASSPRVGNEQFF.

The chain has TRBV19 and TRBJ1-4; D possibly corresponds to TRBD1 (5 bases). This CDR3 comprises 13 residues. The V and J ends lost 6 bases and 3 bases respectively, with 8 bases between them. Germline values: CDR1 LNHDA, CDR2 SQIVND (reference sequence). The CDR3 DNA reads as TGTGCCAGTAGCAGGGCCTCTAATGAAAAACTGTTTTTT. Its protein is CASSRASNEKLFF.

This chain joins TRBV9 and TRBJ1-3; 7 bases are shared with TRBD1. Trimming at V came to 4 bases and at J to 3 bases, leaving 13 bases not matched to a gene. CDR3 size: 17 residues. The V gene's germline CDR1 is SGDLS and CDR2 YYNGEE. CDR3 DNA sequence: TGTGCCAGCAGCCAATACCGAACAGGGGCCAGTGGAAACACCATATATTTT. Its translation is CASSQYRTGASGNTIYF.

Sample share makes this clone medium-sized. The V gene is TRBV4-1, the J gene TRBJ2-7; TRBD2 aligns across 11 bases. The CDR3 sequence is 16 residues long. Germline trimming cut 2 bases from V and 6 bases from J; bases unmatched to any gene: 9. Germline V gene data show CDR1 as MGHRA and CDR2 as YSYEKL. For the CDR3, the DNA is TGCGCCAGCAGCCAATCCATAGCGGGAGGGTCAGGCGAGCAGTACTTC. Translated, it gives CASSQSIAGGSGEQYF.

The chain links TRBV6-5 to TRBJ1-3; tentatively, D is TRBD1 (5 bases). V dropped 2 bases and J dropped 14 bases, with 10 bases sitting between them. This CDR3 contains 11 residues. Germline V lookup: CDR1 MNHEY, CDR2 SVGAGI. The CDR3 DNA reads as TGTGCCAGCAGTTACCGGGGGGACCTATATTTT. This gives the protein CASSYRGDLYF.

The chain carries TRBV15 and TRBJ2-3; TRBD2 is a possible D gene (6 bases). The CDR3 loop spans 13 amino acids. V gave up 9 bases and J gave up 1 base, with 11 bases separating them. Germline V gene lookup returns CDR1 LNHNV and CDR2 YYDKDF (reference sequence). The CDR3 DNA is TGTGCCACTGGGACGGGGGGCACAGATACGCAGTATTTT. Translation gives CATGTGGTDTQYF.

The chain combines TRBV5-4 with TRBJ1-2, with a weak D call TRBD1 (6 bases). CDR3 length: 12 amino acids. Trimming pared 0 bases from V and 8 bases from J, leaving 8 bases between. CDR1 is SGHNT and CDR2 is YYREEE in the germline V gene (reference sequence). CDR3: CASSLVGGGYTF. The CDR3 coding sequence is TGTGCCAGCAGCTTGGTTGGGGGCGGCTACACCTTC.